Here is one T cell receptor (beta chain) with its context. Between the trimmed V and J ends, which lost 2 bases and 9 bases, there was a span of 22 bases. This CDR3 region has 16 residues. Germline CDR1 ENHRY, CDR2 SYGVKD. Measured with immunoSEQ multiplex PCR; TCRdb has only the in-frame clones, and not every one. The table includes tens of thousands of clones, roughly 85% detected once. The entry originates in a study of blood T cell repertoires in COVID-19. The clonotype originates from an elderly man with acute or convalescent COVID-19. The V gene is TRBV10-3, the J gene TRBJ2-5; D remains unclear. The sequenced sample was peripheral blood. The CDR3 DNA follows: TGTGCCATCAGTGAGAGTACAGCACCACCTCAAAGTGCCCAGTACTTC. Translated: CAISESTAPPQSAQYF.